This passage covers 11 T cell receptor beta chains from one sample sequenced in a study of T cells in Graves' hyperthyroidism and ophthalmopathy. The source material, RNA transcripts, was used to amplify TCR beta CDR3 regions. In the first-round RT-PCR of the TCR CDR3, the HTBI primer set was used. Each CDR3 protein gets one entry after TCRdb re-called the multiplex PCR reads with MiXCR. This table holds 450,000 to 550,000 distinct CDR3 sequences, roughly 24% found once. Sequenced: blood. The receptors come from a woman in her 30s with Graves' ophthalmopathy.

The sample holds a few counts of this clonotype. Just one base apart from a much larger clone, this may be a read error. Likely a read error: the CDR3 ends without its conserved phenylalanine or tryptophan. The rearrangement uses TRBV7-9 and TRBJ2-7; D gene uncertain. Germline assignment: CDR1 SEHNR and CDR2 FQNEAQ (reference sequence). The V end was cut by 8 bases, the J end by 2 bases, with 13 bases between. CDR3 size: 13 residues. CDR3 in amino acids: CASRASHAYEQYL. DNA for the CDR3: TGTGCCAGCCGCGCGAGTCATGCCTACGAGCAGTACCTC.

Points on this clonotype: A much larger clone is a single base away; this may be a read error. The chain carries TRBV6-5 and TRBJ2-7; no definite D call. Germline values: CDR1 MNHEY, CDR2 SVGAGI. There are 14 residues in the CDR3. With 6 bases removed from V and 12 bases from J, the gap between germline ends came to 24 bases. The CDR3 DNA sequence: TGTGCCAGCAGCTTAGATAGGCTGGCAGATTCTAGGTACTTC. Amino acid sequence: CASSLDRLADSRYF.

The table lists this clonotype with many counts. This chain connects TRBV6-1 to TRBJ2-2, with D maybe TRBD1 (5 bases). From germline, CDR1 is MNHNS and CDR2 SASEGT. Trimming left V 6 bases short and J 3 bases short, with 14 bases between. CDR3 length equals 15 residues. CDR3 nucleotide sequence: TGTGCCAGCAGCGCACAGACAGTGGACACCGGGGAGCTGTTTTTT. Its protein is CASSAQTVDTGELFF.

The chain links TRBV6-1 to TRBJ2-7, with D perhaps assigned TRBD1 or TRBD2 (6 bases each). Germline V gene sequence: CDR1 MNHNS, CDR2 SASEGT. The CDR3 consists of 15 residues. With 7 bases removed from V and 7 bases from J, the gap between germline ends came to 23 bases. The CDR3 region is CASTHGGTPFLEQYF. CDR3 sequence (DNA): TGTGCCAGCACTCACGGCGGGACACCTTTTCTAGAGCAGTACTTC.

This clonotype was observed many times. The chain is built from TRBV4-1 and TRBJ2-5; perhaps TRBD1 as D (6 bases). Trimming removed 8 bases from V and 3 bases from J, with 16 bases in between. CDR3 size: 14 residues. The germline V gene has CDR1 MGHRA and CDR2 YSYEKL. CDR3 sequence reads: CASSPGHLKETQYF. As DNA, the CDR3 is TGCGCCAGCTCCCCGGGACACTTAAAAGAGACCCAGTACTTC.

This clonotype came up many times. The CDR3 is CASSAQGASTEAFF. CDR3 DNA sequence: TGTGCCAGCAGCGCCCAGGGGGCTTCCACTGAAGCTTTCTTT. V usage is TRBV9 and J usage is TRBJ1-1; 8 nucleotides match TRBD1. The CDR3 is 14 residues long. Losses at the gene ends were 3 bases for V and 4 bases for J; bases not matched to a gene: 5. CDR1 and CDR2 (germline): SGDLS, YYNGEE.

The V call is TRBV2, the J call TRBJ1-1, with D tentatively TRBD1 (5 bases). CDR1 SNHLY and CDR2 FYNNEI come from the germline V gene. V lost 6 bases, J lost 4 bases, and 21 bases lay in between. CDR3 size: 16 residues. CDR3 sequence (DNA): TGTGCCAGCAGCTATCGGGGGACTAACTCGCCCACTGAAGCTTTCTTT. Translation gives CASSYRGTNSPTEAFF.

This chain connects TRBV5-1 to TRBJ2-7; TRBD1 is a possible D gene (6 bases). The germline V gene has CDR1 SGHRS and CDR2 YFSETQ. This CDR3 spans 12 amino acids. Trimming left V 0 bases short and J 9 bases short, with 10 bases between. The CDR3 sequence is CASSLDRERQYF. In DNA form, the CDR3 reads TGCGCCAGCAGCTTGGACAGGGAAAGGCAGTACTTC.

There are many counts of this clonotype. In DNA, the CDR3 is TGTGCCAGCAGTGCGGGGCGCGGCGGGGAGCTGTTTTTT. Translation: CASSAGRGGELFF. The chain couples TRBV6-1 to TRBJ2-2; possibly TRBD1 or TRBD2 for D (5 bases each). From germline, CDR1 is MNHNS and CDR2 SASEGT. The CDR3 is 13 residues long. The V end lost 4 bases, the J end lost 7 bases, and 10 bases lay between the germline ends.

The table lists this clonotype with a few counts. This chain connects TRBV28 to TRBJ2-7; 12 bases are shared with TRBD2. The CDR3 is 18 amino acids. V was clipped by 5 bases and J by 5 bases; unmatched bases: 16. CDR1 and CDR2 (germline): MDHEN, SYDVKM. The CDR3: CASSPWGASGRARDEQYF. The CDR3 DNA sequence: TGTGCCAGCAGTCCTTGGGGAGCTAGCGGGAGGGCCCGTGACGAGCAGTACTTC.

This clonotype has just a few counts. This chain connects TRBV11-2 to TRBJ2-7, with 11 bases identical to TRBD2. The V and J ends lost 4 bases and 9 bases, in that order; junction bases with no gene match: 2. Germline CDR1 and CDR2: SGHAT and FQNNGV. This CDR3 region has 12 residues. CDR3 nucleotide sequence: TGTGCCAGCAGCTCGGGACTAGCGGTGCAGTACTTC. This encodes CASSSGLAVQYF.